This is a list of T cell receptor beta chains from one sample in a study of STAT5B mutations in CD4+ large granular lymphocyte leukemia. Clones were sequenced by immunoSEQ multiplex PCR, and TCRdb holds only the in-frame ones, with some missing. The table shows 32,000 or so clones, with over 80% occurring only once. Sequencing used CD4+ T cells from blood buffy coats. These receptor sequences come from a human donor in good health. Each CDR3 is given with its conserved first and last residue. D genes are given only for firm matches. Only part of the rows carry a size: once, few, many, or a class if the clone is expanded.

j_call cdr3_length d_call v_call clone_size cdr3_aa cdr3_nt
TRBJ1-2 14 TRBD1 TRBV28 . CASSSARTGLAYTF TGTGCCAGCAGCTCCGCCCGGACAGGGTTGGCCTACACCTTC
TRBJ2-5 18 TRBD2 TRBV7-2 . CASSLGGTSGSLGETQYF TGTGCCAGCAGCTTAGGTGGGACTAGCGGTTCCCTTGGGGAGACCCAGTACTTC
TRBJ2-5 14 . TRBV5-6 . CASSLFTAAAWGNF TGTGCCAGCAGCTTATTCACAGCGGCCGCTTGGGGTAACTTC
TRBJ2-5 16 TRBD2 TRBV18 . CASSPRTSGNQETQYF TGTGCCAGCTCACCCCGGACTAGCGGGAACCAAGAGACCCAGTACTTC
TRBJ2-3 12 . TRBV27 . CASSPSTDTQYF TGTGCCAGCAGTCCTAGCACAGATACGCAGTATTTT
TRBJ2-5 12 . TRBV10-1 . CASSDPGETQYF TGCGCCAGCAGTGACCCTGGGGAGACCCAGTACTTC
TRBJ2-7 13 . TRBV28 . CASSTGTSYEQYF TGTGCCAGCAGTACAGGGACCAGCTACGAGCAGTACTTC
TRBJ2-5 11 . TRBV5-1 . CASTWGETQYF TGCGCCAGCACTTGGGGGGAGACCCAGTACTTC
TRBJ2-3 15 TRBD2 TRBV10-3 once CAISQSSGSGDTQYF TGTGCCATCAGTCAGTCTAGCGGGAGCGGAGATACGCAGTATTTT
TRBJ2-1 14 TRBD2 TRBV7-2 . CASSPGLAFNEQFF TGTGCCAGCAGCCCGGGACTAGCGTTCAATGAGCAGTTCTTC
TRBJ2-3 17 TRBD2 TRBV5-1 . CASSHRTSGKSTDTQYF TGCGCCAGCAGTCACAGGACTAGCGGGAAGAGCACAGATACGCAGTATTTT
TRBJ1-1 13 . TRBV6-6 . CASSKGDLREAFF TGTGCCAGCAGTAAGGGAGACCTACGTGAAGCTTTCTTT
TRBJ2-5 13 . TRBV19 . CASQLQGRETQYF TGTGCCAGCCAACTTCAGGGGAGGGAGACCCAGTACTTC
TRBJ2-5 15 TRBD2 TRBV11-2 . CASSLSTGTMETQYF TGTGCCAGCAGCTTAAGCACCGGGACTATGGAGACCCAGTACTTC
TRBJ2-3 13 . TRBV19 . CASSPSGTDTQYF TGTGCCAGTAGTCCGTCAGGCACAGATACGCAGTATTTT
TRBJ2-3 14 TRBD2 TRBV29-1 . CSVRAGVSPDTQYF TGCAGCGTCAGAGCGGGAGTGAGCCCAGATACGCAGTATTTT
TRBJ2-2 15 . TRBV10-1 . CASSRDKPNTGELFF TGCGCCAGCAGCCGGGACAAGCCGAACACCGGGGAGCTGTTTTTT
TRBJ2-7 13 . TRBV5-1 once CASSGLYPYEQYF TGCGCCAGCTCGGGACTCTACCCCTACGAGCAGTACTTC
TRBJ2-1 14 TRBD2 TRBV9 . CASSVIAGGGEQFF TGTGCCAGCAGCGTAATAGCGGGAGGTGGTGAGCAGTTCTTC
TRBJ2-3 15 . TRBV7-8 . CASSGGFASTDTQYF TGTGCCAGCAGCGGTGGTTTTGCTAGCACAGATACGCAGTATTTT
TRBJ2-1 14 . TRBV27 . CATQGPSSYNEQFF TGTGCCACCCAGGGTCCGAGCTCCTACAATGAGCAGTTCTTC
TRBJ2-3 13 TRBD2 TRBV7-6 . CASRKRGQDTQYF TGTGCCAGCAGAAAGCGGGGGCAAGATACGCAGTATTTT
TRBJ1-2 15 . TRBV7-8 few CASSTYPGTSSGYTF TGTGCCAGCAGCACTTACCCGGGTACCAGCAGTGGCTACACCTTC
TRBJ1-1 13 TRBD1 TRBV11-3 once CASSLVPGQRAFF TGTGCCAGCAGCTTGGTCCCGGGACAGAGAGCTTTCTTT
TRBJ2-1 13 . TRBV7-3 . CASSVGLHNEQFF TGTGCCAGCAGCGTAGGACTGCACAATGAGCAGTTCTTC
TRBJ2-7 15 . TRBV4-3 . CASSAKVGTSCEQYF TGCGCCAGCAGCGCCAAGGTGGGTACTAGCTGCGAGCAGTACTTC
TRBJ1-2 12 . TRBV18 . CASSPRNYGYTF TGTGCCAGCTCACCGAGGAACTACGGCTACACCTTC
TRBJ2-1 11 . TRBV6-5 . CASSPNNEQFF TGTGCCAGCAGTCCAAACAATGAGCAGTTCTTC
TRBJ2-1 14 . TRBV28 . CASIITLGGDEQFF TGTGCCAGCATCATTACATTGGGGGGCGATGAGCAGTTCTTC
TRBJ2-5 14 TRBD2 TRBV28 . CASRPTWASGPQYF TGTGCCAGCAGACCTACGTGGGCTAGCGGTCCCCAGTACTTC
TRBJ2-2 17 TRBD2 TRBV7-2 . CASSLGQTSGDTGELFF TGTGCCAGCAGCTTAGGGCAGACTAGCGGAGACACCGGGGAGCTGTTTTTT
TRBJ2-2 14 . TRBV5-4 once CASSLGDESGELFF TGTGCCAGCAGCTTGGGGGATGAAAGCGGGGAGCTGTTTTTT
TRBJ2-7 13 TRBD1 TRBV6-6 . CASSGTGSYEQYF TGTGCCAGCAGCGGGACAGGAAGCTACGAGCAGTACTTC
TRBJ2-3 16 . TRBV25-1 . CASSTGGGEYTDTQYF TGTGCCAGCAGTACAGGGGGGGGAGAATACACAGATACGCAGTATTTT
TRBJ2-1 13 . TRBV5-1 . CASTPGSYNEQFF TGCGCCAGCACCCCAGGCTCCTACAATGAGCAGTTCTTC
TRBJ2-1 14 . TRBV6-5 . CASSFQSSYNEQFF TGTGCCAGCAGTTTTCAGAGCTCCTACAATGAGCAGTTCTTC
TRBJ2-7 14 . TRBV5-4 . CASSSWTNPYEQYF TGTGCCAGCAGCTCATGGACAAACCCCTACGAGCAGTACTTC
TRBJ2-3 17 TRBD2 TRBV14 few CASSRTSGRAATDTQYF TGTGCCAGCAGCCGGACTAGCGGGAGGGCCGCTACAGATACGCAGTATTTT
TRBJ2-5 15 TRBD2 TRBV27 . CAKQGLAGVLETQYF TGTGCCAAGCAGGGACTAGCGGGAGTATTGGAGACCCAGTACTTC
TRBJ1-5 14 . TRBV28 . CASSVDGGYQPQHF TGTGCCAGCAGCGTTGACGGAGGGTATCAGCCCCAGCATTTT
TRBJ2-1 15 TRBD1 TRBV6-5 once CASSLTGAGPNEQFF TGTGCCAGCAGTTTGACAGGGGCTGGCCCCAATGAGCAGTTCTTC
TRBJ1-5 12 TRBD1 TRBV6-5 . CASGTGQQPQHF TGTGCCAGCGGGACAGGGCAACAGCCCCAGCATTTT
TRBJ1-2 13 . TRBV19 . CASSLGWNYGYTF TGTGCCAGTAGCCTTGGATGGAACTATGGCTACACCTTC
TRBJ1-1 17 TRBD1 TRBV10-3 . CAISENSVTGRNTEAFF TGTGCCATCAGTGAAAACAGCGTGACAGGGAGAAACACTGAAGCTTTCTTT
TRBJ2-1 15 TRBD2 TRBV7-2 . CASSPRAGSYNEQFF TGTGCCAGCAGCCCCAGAGCGGGATCCTACAATGAGCAGTTCTTC
TRBJ2-1 16 . TRBV27 . CASRSSGTNALDEQFF TGTGCCAGCAGGAGCTCCGGGACAAACGCCTTGGATGAGCAGTTCTTC
TRBJ2-7 15 TRBD2 TRBV5-4 . CASSLGLAGGSEQYF TGTGCCAGCAGCTTGGGACTAGCGGGAGGGTCCGAGCAGTACTTC
TRBJ2-1 14 . TRBV5-6 once CASSLEDRDNEQFF TGTGCCAGCAGCTTGGAGGACAGAGACAATGAGCAGTTCTTC
TRBJ2-2 15 TRBD2 TRBV15 . CATSRGGGNTGELFF TGTGCCACCAGCAGAGGCGGGGGGAACACCGGGGAGCTGTTTTTT
TRBJ2-4 15 . TRBV6-1 . CASRITAGGLDIQYF TGTGCCAGCCGGATTACCGCCGGGGGGCTGGACATTCAGTACTTC
TRBJ2-1 11 . TRBV10-1 . CASGRNNEQFF TGCGCCAGCGGACGGAACAATGAGCAGTTCTTC
TRBJ2-3 13 TRBD2 TRBV19 . CASRREGPDTQYF TGTGCCAGTAGGCGGGAGGGACCAGATACGCAGTATTTT
TRBJ2-3 13 . TRBV14 . CASSPLGWSTQYF TGTGCCAGCAGCCCCCTCGGATGGAGCACGCAGTATTTT
TRBJ2-4 15 . TRBV4-1 . CASSPDWDPRNIQYF TGCGCCAGCAGCCCCGATTGGGACCCTCGGAACATTCAGTACTTC
TRBJ1-4 14 TRBD1 TRBV5-4 once CASSRQGATEKLFF TGTGCCAGCAGCCGACAGGGGGCGACTGAAAAACTGTTTTTT
TRBJ2-2 15 . TRBV19 . CASKPEGRVTGELFF TGTGCCAGTAAGCCGGAGGGCCGAGTCACCGGGGAGCTGTTTTTT
TRBJ2-5 15 TRBD1 TRBV7-2 . CASSLVWTGGSGQYF TGTGCCAGCAGCTTAGTATGGACAGGGGGCTCGGGGCAGTACTTC
TRBJ2-3 14 . TRBV28 . CASSFIGAGDTQYF TGTGCCAGCAGTTTCATTGGGGCTGGAGATACGCAGTATTTT
TRBJ2-4 16 . TRBV28 . CASSGGTVAAKNIQYF TGTGCCAGCAGTGGGGGGACAGTTGCAGCCAAAAACATTCAGTACTTC